This passage covers 30 T cell receptor beta chains from one sample sequenced in a study of blood T cells in healthy people across ages. It was with a sample-barcoded 5' primer and a J-beta primer mix that a second PCR of roughly 6 to 11 cycles was run. TCRdb re-called the 5' RACE reads through MiXCR, storing one row per CDR3 protein. The sample carries 700,000 or so distinct CDR3 sequences, 20% to 25% recorded once. The specimen was blood. These receptor sequences come from a man between 65 and 85 years old in good health.

This sequence joins TRBV15 and TRBJ1-6, with 9 bases matching TRBD1. The CDR3 has 13 amino acids. Germline V gives CDR1 LNHNV, CDR2 YYDKDF (reference sequence). With 5 bases clipped from V and 7 bases from J, the junction kept 0 bases outside the gene matches. CDR3 sequence: CATSDRGNSPLHF. For the CDR3, the DNA is TGTGCCACCAGCGACAGGGGGAATTCACCCCTCCACTTT.

This clonotype was recorded only once. CDR3: CASSLDGRMNTEAFF. The CDR3 coding sequence is TGTGCCAGCAGCTTAGATGGGAGAATGAACACTGAAGCTTTCTTT. This rearrangement joins TRBV7-8 to TRBJ1-1, with D hard to call. Germline V gives CDR1 SGHVS, CDR2 FQNEAQ. The V end was cut by 1 base, the J end by 0 bases, with 9 bases between. The CDR3 has 15 amino acids. Full variable domain (rest looked up from reference TRBV7-8 and TRBJ1-1): GAGVSQSPRYKVAKRGQDVALRCDPISGHVSLFWYQQALGQGPEFLTYFQNEAQLDKSGLPSDRFFAERPEGSVSTLKIQRTQQEDSAVYLCASSLDGRMNTEAFFGQGTRLTVV.

The gene calls are TRBV18 and TRBJ2-5; 11 nucleotides agree with TRBD2. The junction had 6 bases not matched to a gene; V was cut back by 3 bases and J by 3 bases. CDR1 is KGHSH and CDR2 is LQKENI in the germline V gene. CDR3 length: 16 residues. CDR3 coding DNA: TGTGCCAGCTCACCGCAGCTAGCGGGAGGAAAAGAGACCCAGTACTTC. It codes for CASSPQLAGGKETQYF. Full variable domain (rest looked up from reference TRBV18 and TRBJ2-5): NAGVMQNPRHLVRRRGQEARLRCSPMKGHSHVYWYRQLPEEGLKFMVYLQKENIIDESGMPKERFSAEFPKEGPSILRIQQVVRGDSAAYFCASSPQLAGGKETQYFGPGTRLLVL.

The chain combines TRBV19 with TRBJ1-1; D is unclear. The V end lost 2 bases, the J end lost 7 bases, and 14 bases lay between the germline ends. Germline V lookup: CDR1 LNHDA, CDR2 SQIVND (reference sequence). This CDR3 spans 14 amino acids. The CDR3 nucleotides are TGTGCCAGTAGTATACAAGGTCCTCTACGTGAAGCTTTCTTT. Protein sequence: CASSIQGPLREAFF.

This clonotype came up a few times. The rearrangement links TRBV6-1 to TRBJ1-4; D remains ambiguous. This CDR3 spans 13 amino acids. Looked up from germline, CDR1 is MNHNS and CDR2 is SASEGT. The germline V and J ends were trimmed by 4 bases and 4 bases, with 7 bases remaining between them. DNA of the CDR3: TGTGCCAGCAGTGGGACCCGTAATGAAAAACTGTTTTTT. Its translation is CASSGTRNEKLFF.

This clonotype was counted at least ten times. The rearrangement uses TRBV7-2 and TRBJ2-1, with 10 bases identical to TRBD2. The ends lost 4 bases at V and 6 bases at J; junction bases unmatched: 6. The germline CDR1 and CDR2 sequences are SGHTA and FQGNSA. The CDR3 extends over 15 amino acids. As DNA, the CDR3 is TGTGCCAGCAGCTCTACTAGCGGGAAAGGCAATGAGCAGTTCTTC. It yields the protein CASSSTSGKGNEQFF.

The chain uses TRBV20-1 and TRBJ2-5; 10 bases line up with TRBD1. CDR1 and CDR2 (germline): DFQATT, SNEGSKA (reference sequence). V was clipped by 2 bases and J by 2 bases; unmatched bases: 5. The CDR3 sequence is 15 residues long. In DNA, the CDR3 is TGCAGTGCTAGACGAACGGGACAGGGGCAAGAGACCCAGTACTTC. This translates into CSARRTGQGQETQYF.

This chain links TRBV2 with TRBJ2-7, with D tentatively TRBD1 (5 bases). Trimming left V 4 bases short and J 2 bases short, with 9 bases between. Germline V gene data show CDR1 as SNHLY and CDR2 as FYNNEI. CDR3 length: 13 residues. The CDR3 spells CASSVGRAYEQYV. CDR3 coding DNA: TGTGCCAGCAGTGTGGGCAGGGCCTACGAGCAGTACGTC.

This clonotype is a singleton in its sample. This may be a read error: a much more frequent sequence differs by one nucleotide. The chain is built from TRBV29-1 and TRBJ1-2, with D perhaps TRBD1 (6 bases). Germline V gene lookup returns CDR1 SQVTM and CDR2 ANQGSEA. Trimming removed 3 bases at V and 6 bases at J, with 14 bases between. This CDR3 comprises 13 residues. The CDR3 spells CSVDRGGGHGYTF. In DNA form, the CDR3 reads TGCAGCGTTGATCGGGGCGGGGGCCATGGCTACACCTTC. Supplemented by reference TRBV29-1 and TRBJ1-2, the full variable domain reads SAVISQKPSRDICQRGTSLTIQCQVDSQVTMMFWYRQQPGQSLTLIATANQGSEATYESGFVIDKFPISRPNLTFSTLTVSNMSPEDSSIYLCSVDRGGGHGYTFGSGTRLTVV.

Details on this clonotype: One end of the junction does not line up with germline, which may come from a read error. The chain recombines TRBV6-5 with TRBJ2-5, with TRBD2 as a possible D gene (6 bases). The CDR3 length is 15 residues. CDR1 is MNHEY and CDR2 is SVGAGI in the germline V gene. The CDR3 loop reads CASSHSTRFQETQYF. CDR3 nucleotide sequence: TGTGCCAGCAGTCACTCGACTAGATTTCAAGAGACCCAGTACTTC.

This chain links TRBV12-5 with TRBJ1-2; a possible D gene is TRBD1 (5 bases). Trimming left V 4 bases short and J 8 bases short, with 11 bases between. This CDR3 has 12 amino acids. The germline V gene encodes CDR1 LGHNT and CDR2 FRNRAP. The CDR3 sequence: CASGSVGDGYTF. As DNA, the CDR3 is TGTGCTAGTGGTTCTGTTGGGGACGGCTACACCTTC.

This chain connects TRBV5-1 to TRBJ2-3, with 9 bases aligning to TRBD2. V lost 0 bases and J lost 4; bases outside the gene matches: 12. CDR3 length equals 18 residues. Per the germline V gene, CDR1 is SGHRS and CDR2 is YFSETQ. The CDR3 loop is CASSLAPSSSGAADTQYF. CDR3 nucleotide sequence: TGCGCCAGCAGCTTGGCCCCCTCCTCTAGCGGGGCGGCAGATACGCAGTATTTT. The full variable domain, its missing parts supplied by reference TRBV5-1 and TRBJ2-3, is KAGVTQTPRYLIKTRGQQVTLSCSPISGHRSVSWYQQTPGQGLQFLFEYFSETQRNKGNFPGRFSGRQFSNSRSEMNVSTLELGDSALYLCASSLAPSSSGAADTQYFGPGTRLTVL.

The J gene is TRBJ2-1, the V gene TRBV20-1; D not resolved. This CDR3 region has 15 residues. In germline, CDR1 is DFQATT, CDR2 SNEGSKA (reference sequence). Trimming took off 3 bases at V and 0 bases at J, with 12 bases between the two ends. CDR3 DNA: TGCAGTGCTAGGGCGGTAGCTATCTCCTACAATGAGCAGTTCTTC. This sequence encodes CSARAVAISYNEQFF.

The gene calls are TRBV5-1 and TRBJ1-4, with unresolved D. Trimming removed 4 bases at V and 8 bases at J, with 18 bases between. Germline CDR1 reads SGHRS; CDR2 reads YFSETQ. The CDR3 is 15 amino acids. CDR3 region: CASSPQAATWEKLFF. The CDR3 region has the DNA TGCGCCAGCAGCCCGCAGGCGGCGACATGGGAAAAACTGTTTTTT.

The CDR3 sequence is CSARTGVRDQPQHF. As DNA, the CDR3 is TGCAGTGCAAGAACAGGGGTTCGGGATCAGCCCCAGCATTTT. The genes are TRBV20-1 and TRBJ1-5; 7 bases are a match to TRBD1. V was pared by 6 bases and J by 5 bases, with 10 bases of the junction left unmatched. This CDR3 is built from 14 residues. Germline V gene data show CDR1 as DFQATT and CDR2 as SNEGSKA (reference sequence).

This clonotype was counted between two and nine times. CDR3 DNA sequence: TGTGCCAGCTCACCCACGAAGGACTTAAGGAACTATGGCTACACCTTC. The encoded protein is CASSPTKDLRNYGYTF. The chain is built from TRBV18 and TRBJ1-2; D not resolved. The V end was cut by 3 bases, the J end by 2 bases, with 16 bases between. Looked up from germline, CDR1 is KGHSH and CDR2 is LQKENI. The CDR3 totals 16 residues.

The chain carries TRBV6-5 and TRBJ1-1; D is uncertain. Trimming removed 7 bases at V and 4 bases at J, with 13 bases between. Germline values: CDR1 MNHEY, CDR2 SVGAGI. The CDR3 runs 13 residues. The CDR3 is CASNSRVGTEAFF. The DNA for the CDR3 is TGTGCCAGCAACTCCCGGGTTGGCACTGAAGCTTTCTTT.

The V gene is TRBV10-1, the J gene TRBJ2-7, with a weak D call TRBD2 (5 bases). The CDR3 spans 14 residues. The germline V gene encodes CDR1 WNHNN and CDR2 SYGVQD (reference sequence). Trimming stripped 2 bases from V and 5 bases from J, with 13 bases between. The CDR3 sequence is CASSEHGVKDEQYF. The CDR3 nucleotides read TGCGCCAGCAGTGAGCACGGGGTAAAGGACGAGCAGTACTTC.

There are a few counts of this clonotype. The V and J genes are TRBV20-1 and TRBJ2-7; weak D call: TRBD2 (6 bases). The CDR3 has 13 residues. V lost 2 bases, J lost 2 bases, and 10 bases lay in between. Per germline, CDR1 DFQATT and CDR2 SNEGSKA (reference sequence). The CDR3 sequence: CSARLREPYEQYF. The DNA for the CDR3 is TGCAGTGCTAGACTCCGGGAGCCCTACGAGCAGTACTTC.

This sequence joins TRBV11-2 and TRBJ2-7; D unclear. The CDR3 extends over 12 amino acids. With 7 bases removed from V and 1 base from J, the gap between germline ends came to 8 bases. Germline CDR1 is SGHAT and CDR2 is FQNNGV. CDR3 amino acids: CASKALSYEQYF. The CDR3 DNA follows: TGTGCCAGCAAGGCCCTGTCCTACGAGCAGTACTTC.

This chain connects TRBV12-3 or TRBV12-4 to TRBJ2-5; TRBD1 matches at 7 bases. The ends lost 5 bases at V and 3 bases at J; junction bases unmatched: 9. The CDR3 covers 15 residues. The CDR3 DNA sequence: TGTGCCAGCAGTCCGGAGACAGGGATGGAAGAGACCCAGTACTTC. This translates into CASSPETGMEETQYF.

This sequence joins TRBV12-3 or TRBV12-4 and TRBJ2-3, with 13 bases fitting TRBD2. The V segment lost 6 bases and the J segment 4 bases; nucleotides outside the gene matches: 7. The CDR3 is 16 residues long. CDR3 residues: CASSSRTSGRADTQYF. The CDR3 coding sequence is TGTGCCAGCAGCTCCCGGACTAGCGGGAGAGCAGATACGCAGTATTTT.

This clonotype was detected only a few times. The chain joins TRBV18 to TRBJ1-6, with unresolved D. Germline V gene lookup returns CDR1 KGHSH and CDR2 LQKENI. This CDR3 has 15 residues. Trimming cost V 5 bases and J 8 bases, with 16 bases left between them. CDR3 DNA: TGTGCCAGCTCATCATTCAGGCTGAAGGATTCACCCCTCCACTTT. Translation: CASSSFRLKDSPLHF.

This clonotype is a singleton in its sample. V and J are TRBV27 and TRBJ2-3; D call uncertain. The CDR3 sequence is 14 residues long. V lost 5 bases, J lost 6 bases, and 15 bases lay in between. Germline CDR1 and CDR2: MNHEY and SMNVEV (reference sequence). The CDR3 here is CASSHSTSQDTQYF. The CDR3, as DNA: TGTGCCAGCAGTCACTCCACCTCTCAGGATACGCAGTATTTT.

Only a few counts were recorded for this clonotype. This chain uses TRBV5-1 with TRBJ2-4; possible D gene TRBD1, 5 bases. The V gene lost 0 bases and the J gene lost 5 bases, with 12 bases spanning the gap. Per the germline V gene, CDR1 is SGHRS and CDR2 is YFSETQ. The CDR3 sequence is 15 residues long. The CDR3 here is CASSLVGATENIQYF. CDR3 in DNA: TGCGCCAGCAGCTTGGTAGGGGCGACCGAAAACATTCAGTACTTC.

This clonotype was counted ten times or more. The rearrangement joins TRBV3-1 to TRBJ2-4; TRBD1 matches at 7 bases. V lost 0 bases to trimming and J lost 5 bases; unmatched junction nucleotides: 4. Germline loops: CDR1 LGHDT, CDR2 YNNKEL (reference sequence). The CDR3 has 15 residues. The CDR3 DNA reads TGTGCCAGCAGCCAAGACAGGGGGATTCAAAACATTCAGTACTTC. The encoded protein is CASSQDRGIQNIQYF.

This clonotype occurred a few times. The chain uses TRBV10-3 and TRBJ2-1, with TRBD2 matching over 12 bases. This CDR3 region has 16 residues. The junction had 6 bases not matched to a gene; V was cut back by 4 bases and J by 5 bases. From germline, CDR1 is ENHRY and CDR2 SYGVKD. CDR3 nucleotide sequence: TGTGCCATCAGTGGGGCTAGCGGGGGGGCCAACAATGAGCAGTTCTTC. It is translated as CAISGASGGANNEQFF.

V gene TRBV18 combines with J gene TRBJ1-4; a possible D gene is TRBD1 (6 bases). CDR3 length equals 15 residues. Germline CDR1 reads KGHSH; CDR2 reads LQKENI. Trimming took off 6 bases at V and 5 bases at J, with 16 bases between the two ends. The CDR3, as DNA: TGTGCCAGCTCCCAATCCGGGACACCGAATGAAAAACTGTTTTTT. Residues: CASSQSGTPNEKLFF. Full variable domain (missing parts from reference TRBV18 and TRBJ1-4): NAGVMQNPRHLVRRRGQEARLRCSPMKGHSHVYWYRQLPEEGLKFMVYLQKENIIDESGMPKERFSAEFPKEGPSILRIQQVVRGDSAAYFCASSQSGTPNEKLFFGSGTQLSVL.

The rearrangement joins TRBV6-2 or TRBV6-3 to TRBJ2-5; D remains unclear. With the DNA end fitting TRBJ2-1 better, the J assignment may be wrong. The length of the CDR3 is 13 residues. Germline CDR1 MNHEY, CDR2 SVGEGT. CDR3 sequence: CASSLGPSNEQFF. CDR3 DNA sequence: TGTGCCAGCAGCCTCGGACCAAGCAATGAGCAGTTCTTC.

On this clonotype: One end of the junction fails to match germline, which may point to a read error. The CDR3 reads CASKQSSGMADTEYF. CDR3 bases: TGTGCCAGCAAGCAATCTAGCGGGATGGCAGATACGGAGTATTTT. V usage is TRBV12-3 or TRBV12-4 and J usage is TRBJ2-3; 9 bases map to TRBD2. This CDR3 region has 15 residues.